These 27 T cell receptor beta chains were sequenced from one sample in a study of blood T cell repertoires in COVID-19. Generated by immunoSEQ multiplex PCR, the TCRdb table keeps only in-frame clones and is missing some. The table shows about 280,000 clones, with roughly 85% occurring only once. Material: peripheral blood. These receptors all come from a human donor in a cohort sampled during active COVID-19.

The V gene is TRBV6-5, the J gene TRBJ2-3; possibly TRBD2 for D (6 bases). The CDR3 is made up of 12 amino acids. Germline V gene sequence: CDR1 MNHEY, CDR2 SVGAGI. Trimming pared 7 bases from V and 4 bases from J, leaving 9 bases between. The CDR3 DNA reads TGTGCCAGCAACCGACTAGCAGATACGCAGTATTTT. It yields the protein CASNRLADTQYF.

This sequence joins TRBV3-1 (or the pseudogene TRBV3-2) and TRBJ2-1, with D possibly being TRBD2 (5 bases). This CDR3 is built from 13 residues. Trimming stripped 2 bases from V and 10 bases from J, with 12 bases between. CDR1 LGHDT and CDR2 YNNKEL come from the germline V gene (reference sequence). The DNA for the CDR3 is TGTGCCAGCAGCCAAAACCTTGGGAGAGAGCAGTTCTTC. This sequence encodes CASSQNLGREQFF.

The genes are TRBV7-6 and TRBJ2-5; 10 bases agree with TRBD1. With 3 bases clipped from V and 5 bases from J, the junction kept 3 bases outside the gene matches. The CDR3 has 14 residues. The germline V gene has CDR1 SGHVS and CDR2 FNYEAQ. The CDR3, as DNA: TGTGCCAGCAGCTTGACAGGGGGCGCGGAGACCCAGTACTTC. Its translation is CASSLTGGAETQYF.

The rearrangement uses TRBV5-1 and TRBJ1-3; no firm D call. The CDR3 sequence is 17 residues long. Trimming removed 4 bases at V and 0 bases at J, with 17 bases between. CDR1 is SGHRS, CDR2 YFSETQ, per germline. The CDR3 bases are TGCGCCAGCAGCGTGGAACCTGCAGTCTTCTCTGGAAACACCATATATTTT. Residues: CASSVEPAVFSGNTIYF.

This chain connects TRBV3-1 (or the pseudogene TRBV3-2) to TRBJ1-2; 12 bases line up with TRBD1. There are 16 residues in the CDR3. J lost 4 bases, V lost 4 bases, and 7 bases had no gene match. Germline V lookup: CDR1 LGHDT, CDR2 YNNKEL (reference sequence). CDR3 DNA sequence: TGTGCCAGCAGCCTTAGACCGGGACAGGGGGCCTATGGCTACACCTTC. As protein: CASSLRPGQGAYGYTF.

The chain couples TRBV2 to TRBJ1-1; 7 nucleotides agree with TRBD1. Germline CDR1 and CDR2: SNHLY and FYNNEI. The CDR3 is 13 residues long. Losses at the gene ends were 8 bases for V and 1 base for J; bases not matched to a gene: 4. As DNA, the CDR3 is TGTGCCAGCGGACGGGACAGGAACACTGAAGCTTTCTTT. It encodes CASGRDRNTEAFF.

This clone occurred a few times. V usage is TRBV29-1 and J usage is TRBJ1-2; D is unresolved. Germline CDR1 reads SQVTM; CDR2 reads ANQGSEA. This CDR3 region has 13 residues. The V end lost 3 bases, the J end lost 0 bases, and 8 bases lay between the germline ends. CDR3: CSVDRGTNYGYTF. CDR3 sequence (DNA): TGCAGCGTTGATAGAGGGACTAACTATGGCTACACCTTC.

The CDR3 bases are TGTGCCACCAGCAGAGATGTGTCGTCCTATGGCTACACCTTC. The encoded protein is CATSRDVSSYGYTF. The chain combines TRBV15 with TRBJ1-2; no clear D. The CDR3 spans 14 residues. Trimming cost V 0 bases and J 4 bases, with 9 bases left between them. Germline values: CDR1 LNHNV, CDR2 YYDKDF (reference sequence).

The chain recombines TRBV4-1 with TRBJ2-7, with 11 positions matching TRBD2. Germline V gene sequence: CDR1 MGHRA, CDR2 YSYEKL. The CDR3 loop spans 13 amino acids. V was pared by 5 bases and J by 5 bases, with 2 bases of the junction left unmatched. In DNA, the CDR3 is TGCGCCAGCAGCAAGGGACTAGCGGACGAGCAGTACTTC. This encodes CASSKGLADEQYF.

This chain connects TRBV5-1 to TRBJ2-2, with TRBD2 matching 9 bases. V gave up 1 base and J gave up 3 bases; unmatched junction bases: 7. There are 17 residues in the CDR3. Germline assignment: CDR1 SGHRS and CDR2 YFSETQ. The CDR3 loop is CASSLFWTSDDTGELFF. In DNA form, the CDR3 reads TGCGCCAGCAGCTTGTTCTGGACTAGCGATGACACCGGGGAGCTGTTTTTT.

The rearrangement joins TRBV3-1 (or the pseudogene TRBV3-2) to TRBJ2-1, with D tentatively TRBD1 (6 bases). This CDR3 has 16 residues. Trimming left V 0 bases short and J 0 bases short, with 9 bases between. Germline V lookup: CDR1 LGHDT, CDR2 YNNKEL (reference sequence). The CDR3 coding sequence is TGTGCCAGCAGCCAAGATACAGGGAGCTCCTACAATGAGCAGTTCTTC. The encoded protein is CASSQDTGSSYNEQFF.

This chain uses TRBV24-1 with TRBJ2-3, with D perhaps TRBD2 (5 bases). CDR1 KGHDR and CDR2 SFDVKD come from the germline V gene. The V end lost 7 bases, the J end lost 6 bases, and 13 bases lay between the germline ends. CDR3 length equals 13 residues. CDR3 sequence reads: CATRGLGVDTQYF. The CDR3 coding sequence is TGTGCCACCAGGGGTCTCGGGGTTGATACGCAGTATTTT.

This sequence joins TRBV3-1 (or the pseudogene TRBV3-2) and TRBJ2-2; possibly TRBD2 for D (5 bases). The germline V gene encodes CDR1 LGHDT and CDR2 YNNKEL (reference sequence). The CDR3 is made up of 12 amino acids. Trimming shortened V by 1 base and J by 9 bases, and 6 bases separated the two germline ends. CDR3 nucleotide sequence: TGTGCCAGCAGCCAAGGGACTCGGGAGCTGTTTTTT. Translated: CASSQGTRELFF.

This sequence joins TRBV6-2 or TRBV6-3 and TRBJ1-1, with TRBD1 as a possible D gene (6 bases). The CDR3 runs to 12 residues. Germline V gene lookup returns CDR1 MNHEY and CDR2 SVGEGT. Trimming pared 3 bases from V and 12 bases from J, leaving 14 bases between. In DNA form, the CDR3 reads TGTGCCAGCAGTTATGTCGGACAGAAGCCTTTCTTT. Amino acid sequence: CASSYVGQKPFF.

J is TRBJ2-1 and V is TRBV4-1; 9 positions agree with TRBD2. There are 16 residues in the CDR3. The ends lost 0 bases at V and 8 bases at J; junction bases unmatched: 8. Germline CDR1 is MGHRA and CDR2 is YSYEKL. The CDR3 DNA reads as TGCGCCAGCAGCCAAGAGGGCGGGAGGGCCGGATATGAGCAGTTCTTC. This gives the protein CASSQEGGRAGYEQFF.

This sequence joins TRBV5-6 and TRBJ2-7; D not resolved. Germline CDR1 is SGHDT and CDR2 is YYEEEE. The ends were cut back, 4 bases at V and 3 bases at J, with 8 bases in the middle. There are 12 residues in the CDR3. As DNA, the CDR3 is TGTGCCAGCAGCCTCTACCTCTACGAGCAGTACTTC. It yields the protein CASSLYLYEQYF.

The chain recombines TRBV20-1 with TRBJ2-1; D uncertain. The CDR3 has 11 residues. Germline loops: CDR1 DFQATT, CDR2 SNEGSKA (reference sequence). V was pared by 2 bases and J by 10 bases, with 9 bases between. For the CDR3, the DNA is TGCAGTGCTAGACGGTGGTTAGAGCAGTTCTTC. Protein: CSARRWLEQFF.

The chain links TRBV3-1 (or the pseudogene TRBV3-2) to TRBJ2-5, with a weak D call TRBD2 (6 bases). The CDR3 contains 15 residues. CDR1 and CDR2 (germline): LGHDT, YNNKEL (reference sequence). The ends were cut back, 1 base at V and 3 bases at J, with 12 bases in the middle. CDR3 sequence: CASSQVQTREETQYF. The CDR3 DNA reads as TGTGCCAGCAGCCAAGTACAGACTAGAGAAGAGACCCAGTACTTC.

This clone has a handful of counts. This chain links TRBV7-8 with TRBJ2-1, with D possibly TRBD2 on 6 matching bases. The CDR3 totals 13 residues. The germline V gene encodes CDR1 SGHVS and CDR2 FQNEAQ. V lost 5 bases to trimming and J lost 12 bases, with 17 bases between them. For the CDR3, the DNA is TGTGCCAGCAGCCCCCCCCTTAGCGGAGCGCAGTTCTTC. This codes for CASSPPLSGAQFF.

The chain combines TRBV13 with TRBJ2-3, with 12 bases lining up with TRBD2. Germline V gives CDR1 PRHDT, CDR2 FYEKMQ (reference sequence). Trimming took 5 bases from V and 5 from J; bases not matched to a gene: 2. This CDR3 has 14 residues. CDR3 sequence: CASSRLAGEDTQYF. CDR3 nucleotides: TGTGCCAGCAGCCGACTAGCGGGAGAAGATACGCAGTATTTT.

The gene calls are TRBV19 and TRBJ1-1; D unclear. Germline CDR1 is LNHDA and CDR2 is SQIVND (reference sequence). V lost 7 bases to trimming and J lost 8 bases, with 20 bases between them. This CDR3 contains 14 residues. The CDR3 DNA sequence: TGTGCCAGTACCGAGGAGGGCCGATATTCCGAAGCTTTCTTT. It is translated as CASTEEGRYSEAFF.

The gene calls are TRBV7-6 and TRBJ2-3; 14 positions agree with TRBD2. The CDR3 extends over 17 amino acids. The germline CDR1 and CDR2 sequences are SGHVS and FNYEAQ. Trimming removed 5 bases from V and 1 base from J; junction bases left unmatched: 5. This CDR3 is CASSGVTSGRGTDTQYF. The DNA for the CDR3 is TGTGCCAGCAGCGGCGTGACTAGCGGGAGGGGCACAGATACGCAGTATTTT.

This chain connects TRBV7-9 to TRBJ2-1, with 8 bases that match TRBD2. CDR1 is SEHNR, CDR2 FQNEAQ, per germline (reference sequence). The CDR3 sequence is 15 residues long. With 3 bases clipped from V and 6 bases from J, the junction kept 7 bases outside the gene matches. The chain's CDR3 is CASSFGSGTTNEQFF. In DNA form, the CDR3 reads TGTGCCAGCAGCTTTGGTAGCGGGACCACCAATGAGCAGTTCTTC.

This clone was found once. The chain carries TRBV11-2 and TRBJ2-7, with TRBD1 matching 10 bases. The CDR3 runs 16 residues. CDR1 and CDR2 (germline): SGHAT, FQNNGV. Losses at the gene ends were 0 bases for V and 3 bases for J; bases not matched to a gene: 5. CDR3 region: CASSLETGGAFYEQYF. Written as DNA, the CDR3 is TGTGCCAGCAGCTTAGAGACAGGGGGCGCCTTCTACGAGCAGTACTTC.

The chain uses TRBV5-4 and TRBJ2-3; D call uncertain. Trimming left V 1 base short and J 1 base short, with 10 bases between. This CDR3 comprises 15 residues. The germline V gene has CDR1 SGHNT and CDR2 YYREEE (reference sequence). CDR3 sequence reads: CASSLWQVGTDTQYF. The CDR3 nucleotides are TGTGCCAGCAGCTTGTGGCAGGTGGGCACAGATACGCAGTATTTT.

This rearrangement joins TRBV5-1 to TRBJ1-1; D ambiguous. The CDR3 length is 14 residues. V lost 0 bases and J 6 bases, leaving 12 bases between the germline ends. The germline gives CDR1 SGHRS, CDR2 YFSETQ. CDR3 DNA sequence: TGCGCCAGCAGCTTGGATTCGAGACTCGCTGAAGCTTTCTTT. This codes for CASSLDSRLAEAFF.

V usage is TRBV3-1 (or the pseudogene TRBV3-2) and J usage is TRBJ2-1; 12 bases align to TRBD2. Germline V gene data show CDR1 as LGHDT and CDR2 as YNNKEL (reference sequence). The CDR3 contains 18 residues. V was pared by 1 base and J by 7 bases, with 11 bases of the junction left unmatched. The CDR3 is CASSQVFTSGRPQNEQFF. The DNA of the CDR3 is TGTGCCAGCAGCCAAGTGTTTACTAGCGGGAGGCCTCAAAATGAGCAGTTCTTC.